The source of this T cell receptor (beta chain) is a study of T cell repertoires in cytomegalovirus infection. Using its own MiXCR run on the reads, TCRdb lists one record per CDR3 protein. The sample contains approximately 120,000 distinct CDR3 sequences, around 30% of which appear only once. V was trimmed by 10 bases and J by 0 bases, leaving 13 bases between them. Germline CDR1 is SNHLY and CDR2 is FYNNEI. The CDR3 spans 13 residues. Study-wide findings and caveats: Dominating the ex vivo response were TCR beta clonotypes that were CMV-specific and HLA-C-restricted. Identification of carriers of CMV plus the relevant HLA was performed using cumulative public TCR beta family frequency.

This clonotype was found a few times. No antigen is known for it. The chain joins TRBV2 to TRBJ2-7, with D tentatively TRBD2 (6 bases). This specimen was CD8+ T cells from cultured PBMCs, taken from culture after CMV antigen stimulation. The source of this sequence is a human donor in good health (CMV status not recorded). Some clones in this sample may be carry-over from other donors' samples. The CDR3 DNA reads as TGTGCCACGCGGGACGGGAACTCCTACGAGCAGTACTTC. As protein: CATRDGNSYEQYF.